This T cell receptor beta chain was sequenced during a study of memory CD4+ T cells and cytomegalovirus serostatus. The overall study: This sample comes from healthy Belgian adults, about nine CMV seropositive, roughly 22 seronegative.

The sort gate was single viable CD3+CD4+CD8-CD45RO+ cells for memory CD4+ T cells. The V and J ends lost 1 base and 5 bases respectively, with 11 bases between them. Looked up from germline, CDR1 is SGHTA and CDR2 is FQGNSA. CDR3 size: 15 residues. Libraries were prepared by immunoSEQ multiplex PCR; TCRdb keeps only in-frame clonotypes and omits some of them. This sample has around 44,000 clones, with around 78% found just once. On this clone: Distinct nucleotide sequences in the sample also encode this CDR3.

Material: memory CD4+ T cells from blood. This TCR came from an adult in good health and CMV-seronegative. The rearrangement links TRBV7-2 to TRBJ2-2, with D possibly being TRBD2 (6 bases). The CDR3 DNA sequence: TGTGCCAGCAGCTTAGACGGGAGAGGAACCGGGGAGCTGTTTTTT. This sequence encodes CASSLDGRGTGELFF.